This TCR beta chain was profiled in a study of high-grade serous ovarian cancer treatment subgroups. A word on this clone: Its antigen is not identified.

Some clones are missing from TCRdb's copy, which holds only in-frame ones; the method was immunoSEQ multiplex PCR. The table shows about 12,000 clones, with approximately 85% occurring only once. Tumor tissue was taken before any definitive surgery or chemotherapy was given. Germline loops: CDR1 SGHAT, CDR2 FQNNGV. The V end was cut by 6 bases, the J end by 10 bases, with 13 bases between. This CDR3 contains 12 residues. General study results and limits: These tumor repertoires lack spatial information from bulk sequencing.

The J gene is TRBJ2-1, the V gene TRBV11-2; D is possibly TRBD2 (5 bases). The source of this sequence is a human donor with high-grade serous ovarian cancer. The sample comprised tumor tissue. In DNA form, the CDR3 reads TGTGCCAGCAGAAAGACTATTAGCGAGCAGTTCTTC. This sequence encodes CASRKTISEQFF.